Listed below are T cell receptor beta chains from one sample, sequenced in a study of shared clonotypes between healthy human individuals. Using immunoSEQ multiplex PCR, the repertoire was profiled, and TCRdb retains in-frame clones only, with some absent. Among about 1.4 million clones, roughly 96% were seen once, and the ten largest hold over 1%. The sample was naive CD4+ T cells sorted from blood. The receptor set was obtained from a man aged 25 to 40 in good health. CDR3s include the opening cysteine and the closing phenylalanine or tryptophan. The order of the fields is D gene, V gene, J gene, clone size, CDR3 DNA, CDR3 protein. A D gene is named only where the DNA matches it firmly. Only part of the rows carry a size: once, few, many, or a class if the clone is expanded.

TRBD2	TRBV18	TRBJ2-7	once	TGTGCCAGCTCTCTGGGACTAGCGGGAGGTTTCCCCTACGAGCAGTACTTC	CASSLGLAGGFPYEQYF
TRBD1	TRBV7-8	TRBJ1-5	NA	TGTGCCAGCAGCTCCGGGACAGGGTTGGGGAGGGGGCAGCCCCAGCATTTT	CASSSGTGLGRGQPQHF
NA	TRBV28	TRBJ2-1	NA	TGTGCCAGCAGTATGGCGGGGTTTAACAATGAGCAGTTCTTC	CASSMAGFNNEQFF
TRBD1	TRBV5-8	TRBJ1-1	NA	TGTGCCAGCAGCCAAGGGACAGGGAGGAACACTGAAGCTTTCTTT	CASSQGTGRNTEAFF
TRBD2	TRBV10-2	TRBJ2-1	NA	TGCGCCAGCATGTGGACTAGCGGGATACGTGAGCAGTTCTTC	CASMWTSGIREQFF
NA	TRBV5-6	TRBJ2-6	NA	TGTGCCAGCATTGAGAGGGGCCCTCGTCTCTCTGGGGCCAACGTCCTGACTTTC	CASIERGPRLSGANVLTF
NA	TRBV5-1	TRBJ1-1	NA	TGCGCCAGCAGCTTGGATCCGGGCGGGGGCGACACTGAAGCTTTCTTT	CASSLDPGGGDTEAFF
TRBD1	TRBV19	TRBJ1-1	once	TGTGCCAGTAGTTCAGGGGGTACTTGGTTGACTGAAGCTTTCTTT	CASSSGGTWLTEAFF
TRBD1	TRBV5-1	TRBJ1-2	NA	TGCGCCAGCAGCACCTCCCGTGGGACAGGGGCTGGCTACACCTTC	CASSTSRGTGAGYTF
NA	TRBV5-1	TRBJ1-4	NA	TGCGCCAGCAGCGTGGACCGTCAAGGGGTAAAACTGTTTTTT	CASSVDRQGVKLFF
TRBD2	TRBV25-1	TRBJ2-1	NA	TGTGCCACCATCAACCCGGAGCGGGAGGAGAATAATGAGCAGTTCTTC	CATINPEREENNEQFF
NA	TRBV10-3	TRBJ2-7	NA	TGTGCCATCAGTGCATCCGGGACGGCCTACGAGCAGTACTTC	CAISASGTAYEQYF
NA	TRBV11-3	TRBJ2-7	NA	TGTGCCAGCAGCTTAGCCCCCAACGAGCAGTACTTC	CASSLAPNEQYF
NA	TRBV7-2	TRBJ2-7	NA	TGTGCCAGCAGCTCGAGGCACAGGGTTAACGAGCAGTACTTC	CASSSRHRVNEQYF
NA	TRBV6-1	TRBJ2-1	NA	TGTGCCAGCAACGGAGGGAACAGGGGCAATGAGCAGTTCTTC	CASNGGNRGNEQFF
TRBD1	TRBV28	TRBJ1-5	NA	TGTGCCAGCAGTTCAGGGGTGACAGGGGCCGGACAGCCCCAGCATTTT	CASSSGVTGAGQPQHF
TRBD1	TRBV2	TRBJ1-1	NA	TGTGCCAGCCCCCGGGACAGGAACACTGAAGCTTTCTTT	CASPRDRNTEAFF
TRBD1	TRBV5-6	TRBJ1-2	NA	TGTGCCAGCAGCCCCCGCCCCGGGACAGCTGGCTACACCTTC	CASSPRPGTAGYTF
NA	TRBV30	TRBJ1-2	once	TGTGCTCAACTGGAACTTGGGGCGGCTAACTATGGCTACACCTTC	CAQLELGAANYGYTF
NA	TRBV4-3	TRBJ2-3	NA	TGCGCCAGCAGCCAAGACCCCGGGACGGCAGATACGCAGTATTTT	CASSQDPGTADTQYF
NA	TRBV15	TRBJ2-7	NA	TGTGCCACCAGCAGAGAAGGTACCCGAACCTACGAGCAGTACTTC	CATSREGTRTYEQYF
NA	TRBV12-5	TRBJ2-1	NA	TGTGCTAGTGGTTTGGTAAAGGGCTCCTACAATGAGCAGTTCTTC	CASGLVKGSYNEQFF
TRBD2	TRBV2	TRBJ2-1	NA	TGTGCCAGCAGGGGCCAGACTAGCGGGGTGCATGAGCAGTTCTTC	CASRGQTSGVHEQFF
NA	TRBV28	TRBJ2-3	once	TGTGCCAGCAGTTTACCGGCCCAGAGGCCGCAGTATTTT	CASSLPAQRPQYF
TRBD1	TRBV19	TRBJ2-1	NA	TGTGCCAGTAGCCCAAACCCCCCACAGGGGGGTAGACTCATTAACAATGAGCAGTTCTTC	CASSPNPPQGGRLINNEQFF
NA	TRBV21-1	TRBJ1-2	NA	TGTGCCAGCAGCAAGGGACAGGCCCGGTCTAACTATGGCTACACCTTC	CASSKGQARSNYGYTF
TRBD1	TRBV5-1	TRBJ2-1	NA	TGCGCCAGCAGCTTGGTACCGGGACAGGGGGAAGGTGAGCAGTTCTTC	CASSLVPGQGEGEQFF
NA	TRBV6-1	TRBJ1-1	NA	TGTGCCAGCAGTGAACCCTCAGCCTACACTGAAGCTTTCTTT	CASSEPSAYTEAFF
NA	TRBV28	TRBJ1-4	NA	TGTGCCAGCAGTTCCGACCGATGGGGGGAGACTAATGAAAAACTGTTTTTT	CASSSDRWGETNEKLFF
NA	TRBV6-6	TRBJ1-1	NA	TGTGCCAGCAGTAGCACAGGGCGGGACACTGAAGCTTTCTTT	CASSSTGRDTEAFF
NA	TRBV27	TRBJ2-4	NA	TGTGCCAGCAGTCCGTTAGCCAAAAACATTCAGTACTTC	CASSPLAKNIQYF
NA	TRBV7-3	TRBJ2-5	NA	TGTGCCAGCAGCTCGCAGATACAAGAGACCCAGTACTTC	CASSSQIQETQYF
TRBD2	TRBV5-4	TRBJ2-3	NA	TGTGCCAGCAGCGAGGGGGGACTAGCGGGGGCCAGGGATACGCAGTATTTT	CASSEGGLAGARDTQYF
NA	TRBV11-2	TRBJ1-3	NA	TGTGCCAGCAGCTTTTCAGGAAACACCATATATTTT	CASSFSGNTIYF
NA	TRBV2	TRBJ2-5	NA	TGTGCCAGCAGCCGAGATACAGGGTTCGGTCAAGAGACCCAGTACTTC	CASSRDTGFGQETQYF
NA	TRBV5-6	TRBJ1-1	NA	TGTGCCAGCAGCTTGTTCGACCCCACTGAAGCTTTCTTT	CASSLFDPTEAFF
TRBD1	TRBV18	TRBJ2-1	NA	TGTGCCAGCTCAACGACAGGGGGCACGTCCTACAATGAGCAGTTCTTC	CASSTTGGTSYNEQFF
NA	TRBV28	TRBJ2-1	once	TGTGCCAGCAGTTTAGGATGGAGGCGAGGCAGGGACTACAATGAGCAGTTCTTC	CASSLGWRRGRDYNEQFF
NA	TRBV10-3	TRBJ2-5	NA	TGTGCCATCAGTGAGCTGGTGGTGGGGCAAGAGACCCAGTACTTC	CAISELVVGQETQYF
TRBD2	TRBV7-9	TRBJ2-2	NA	TGTGCCAGCAGCGGACTCCGGGACTATTCCACCGGGGAGCTGTTTTTT	CASSGLRDYSTGELFF
NA	TRBV5-6	TRBJ1-4	NA	TGTGCCAGCAGCACAGACCCCAGGCATGAAAAACTGTTTTTT	CASSTDPRHEKLFF
TRBD2	TRBV30	TRBJ2-5	NA	TGTGCCTGGAGGCTAGCGGGAAGGCAAGAGACCCAGTACTTC	CAWRLAGRQETQYF
NA	TRBV28	TRBJ1-1	once	TGTGCCAGCAGTCCAACGTTACGGGGTTCGACTGAAGCTTTCTTT	CASSPTLRGSTEAFF
TRBD2	TRBV2	TRBJ2-7	NA	TGTGCCAGCAGGGGACTAGCGGGAACGGGCGAGCAGTACTTC	CASRGLAGTGEQYF
TRBD2	TRBV5-1	TRBJ2-3	NA	TGCGCCAGCAGCTTAGGACTAGCGGGGATCACAGATACGCAGTATTTT	CASSLGLAGITDTQYF
NA	TRBV7-9	TRBJ2-7	NA	TGTGCCAGCAGCCCCGTCGCCGGCTACGAGCAGTACTTC	CASSPVAGYEQYF